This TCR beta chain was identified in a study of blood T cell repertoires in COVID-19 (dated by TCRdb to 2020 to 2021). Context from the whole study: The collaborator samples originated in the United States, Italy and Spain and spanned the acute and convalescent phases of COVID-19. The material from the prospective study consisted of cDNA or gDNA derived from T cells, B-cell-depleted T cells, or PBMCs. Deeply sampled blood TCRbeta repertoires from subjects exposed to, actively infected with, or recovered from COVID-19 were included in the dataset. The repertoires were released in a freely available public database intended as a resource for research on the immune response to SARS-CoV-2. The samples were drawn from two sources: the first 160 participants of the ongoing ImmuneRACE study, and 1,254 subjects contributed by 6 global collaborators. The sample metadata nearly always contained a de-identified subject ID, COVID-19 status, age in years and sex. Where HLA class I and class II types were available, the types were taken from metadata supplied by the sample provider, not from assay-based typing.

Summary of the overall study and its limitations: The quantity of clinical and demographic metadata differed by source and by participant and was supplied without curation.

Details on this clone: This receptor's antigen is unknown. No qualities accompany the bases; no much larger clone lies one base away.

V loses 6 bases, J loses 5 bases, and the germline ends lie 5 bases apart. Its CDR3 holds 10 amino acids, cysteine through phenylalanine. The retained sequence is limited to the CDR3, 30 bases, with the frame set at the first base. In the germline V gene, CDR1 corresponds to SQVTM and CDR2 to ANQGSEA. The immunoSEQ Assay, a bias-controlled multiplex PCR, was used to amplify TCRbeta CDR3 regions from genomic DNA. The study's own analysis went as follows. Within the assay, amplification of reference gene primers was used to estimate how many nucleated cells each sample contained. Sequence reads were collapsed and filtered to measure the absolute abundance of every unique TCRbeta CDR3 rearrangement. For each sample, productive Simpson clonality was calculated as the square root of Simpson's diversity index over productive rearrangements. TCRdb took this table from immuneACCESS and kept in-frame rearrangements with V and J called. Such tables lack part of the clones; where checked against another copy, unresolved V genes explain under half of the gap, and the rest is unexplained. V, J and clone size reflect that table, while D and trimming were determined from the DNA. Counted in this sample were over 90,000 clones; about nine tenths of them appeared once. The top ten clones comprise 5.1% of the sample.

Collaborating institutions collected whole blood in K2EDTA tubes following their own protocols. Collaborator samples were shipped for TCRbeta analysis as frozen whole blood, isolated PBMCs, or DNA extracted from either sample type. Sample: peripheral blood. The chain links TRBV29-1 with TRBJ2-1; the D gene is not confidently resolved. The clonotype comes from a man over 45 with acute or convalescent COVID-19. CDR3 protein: CSVSNNEQFF. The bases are TGCAGCGTCTCTAACAATGAGCAGTTCTTC.